These 13 T cell receptor beta chains came from one sample sequenced in a study of blood T cell repertoires in COVID-19. Data came from immunoSEQ multiplex PCR; TCRdb stores just in-frame clones and leaves some out. The profile shows over 200,000 clones, around 81% of them singletons. Sequencing was performed on PBMCs or T cells enriched from blood (not recorded which). The receptor set was obtained from a woman between 45 and 60 years old with acute COVID-19.

This clone came up a few times. The V call is TRBV7-2, the J call TRBJ2-7; TRBD2 might be the D (6 bases). The CDR3 is 17 amino acids. Between the trimmed V and J ends, which lost 2 bases and 6 bases, there was a span of 23 bases. Germline CDR1 and CDR2: SGHTA and FQGNSA. CDR3: CASSLSPFREPAGEQYF. CDR3 in DNA: TGTGCCAGCAGCTTAAGCCCATTCCGGGAGCCGGCCGGCGAGCAGTACTTC. The full variable domain, its missing parts supplied by reference TRBV7-2 and TRBJ2-7, is GAGVSQSPSNKVTEKGKDVELRCDPISGHTALYWYRQSLGQGLEFLIYFQGNSAPDKSGLPSDRFSAERTGGSVSTLTIQRTQQEDSAVYLCASSLSPFREPAGEQYFGPGTRLTVT.

V and J are TRBV5-1 and TRBJ2-5; tentative D call: TRBD1 (5 bases). V gave up 2 bases and J gave up 5 bases, with 13 bases separating them. Germline V gene data show CDR1 as SGHRS and CDR2 as YFSETQ. This CDR3 region has 14 residues. CDR3 in amino acids: CASSLTGPEETQYF. In nucleotides, the CDR3 is TGCGCCAGCAGCTTAACAGGCCCCGAGGAGACCCAGTACTTC.

In this sample, this clone turned up a few times. The genes are TRBV7-8 and TRBJ2-7, with D possibly being TRBD1 (6 bases). V was cut by 4 bases and J by 3 bases, with 22 bases left in between. The V gene's germline CDR1 is SGHVS and CDR2 FQNEAQ. The CDR3 length is 17 residues. CDR3 sequence reads: CASSSTGSSAPYYEQYF. The DNA for the CDR3 is TGTGCCAGCAGCTCGACAGGTTCCTCCGCCCCCTACTACGAGCAGTACTTC.

This clone showed up just once. V and J are TRBV11-2 and TRBJ2-7; D possibly corresponds to TRBD1 (6 bases). Trimming took off 5 bases at V and 1 base at J, with 12 bases between the two ends. There are 14 residues in the CDR3. Germline V CDR1 and CDR2: SGHAT, FQNNGV. The CDR3, as DNA: TGTGCCAGCAGCGCGGACAGCAGTTCCTACGAGCAGTACTTC. This gives the protein CASSADSSSYEQYF.

The V call is TRBV18, the J call TRBJ2-1; D may be TRBD2 (5 bases). Germline V gene data show CDR1 as KGHSH and CDR2 as LQKENI. The CDR3 has 15 amino acids. Trimming stripped 4 bases from V and 5 bases from J, with 15 bases between. This CDR3 is CASSLGAVLNNEQFF. The CDR3 nucleotides are TGTGCCAGCTCACTGGGAGCTGTTTTGAACAATGAGCAGTTCTTC. Complete variable domain (other parts from reference TRBV18 and TRBJ2-1): NAGVMQNPRHLVRRRGQEARLRCSPMKGHSHVYWYRQLPEEGLKFMVYLQKENIIDESGMPKERFSAEFPKEGPSILRIQQVVRGDSAAYFCASSLGAVLNNEQFFGPGTRLTVL.

The chain has TRBV10-3 and TRBJ2-7; possible D gene TRBD1, 6 bases. Germline lookup yields CDR1 ENHRY and CDR2 SYGVKD. This CDR3 is built from 13 residues. Trimming removed 0 bases from V and 5 bases from J, with 8 bases in between. CDR3 protein: CAISESEGDEQYF. The CDR3 nucleotides read TGTGCCATCAGTGAGTCAGAGGGGGACGAGCAGTACTTC.

V is TRBV19 and J is TRBJ1-2, with 7 bases identical to TRBD1. V lost 6 bases and J lost 2; bases outside the gene matches: 3. From germline, CDR1 is LNHDA and CDR2 SQIVND (reference sequence). The CDR3 is 13 residues long. CDR3 amino acids: CASREQGNYGYTF. For the CDR3, the DNA is TGTGCCAGTAGGGAACAGGGGAACTATGGCTACACCTTC.

V and J are TRBV5-4 and TRBJ2-1; TRBD2 might be the D (5 bases). Germline-derived CDR1 and CDR2 are SGHNT and YYREEE (reference sequence). CDR3 length: 15 residues. The V end was cut by 5 bases, the J end by 5 bases, with 17 bases between. The CDR3 bases are TGTGCCAGCAGGATGGCGGGCGGTGGGAACAATGAGCAGTTCTTC. Amino acids: CASRMAGGGNNEQFF.

V and J are TRBV3-1 (or the pseudogene TRBV3-2) and TRBJ1-3, with 8 bases fitting TRBD1. Germline V gene sequence: CDR1 LGHDT, CDR2 YNNKEL (reference sequence). This CDR3 region has 16 residues. J lost 4 bases, V lost 1 base, and 6 bases had no gene match. CDR3 sequence reads: CASSQAQGAGGNTIYF. DNA for the CDR3: TGTGCCAGCAGCCAAGCCCAGGGGGCGGGAGGAAACACCATATATTTT.

J is TRBJ2-7 and V is TRBV5-6, with TRBD1 matching 8 bases. With V trimmed by 5 bases and J by 3 bases, 16 bases remained unmatched. CDR1 and CDR2 from the germline V gene are SGHDT and YYEEEE. There are 17 residues in the CDR3. CDR3 coding DNA: TGTGCCAGCAGTCCTGGTGTCGCGGCAGGGGGCCTCTACGAGCAGTACTTC. It translates to CASSPGVAAGGLYEQYF.

This rearrangement joins TRBV3-1 (or the pseudogene TRBV3-2) to TRBJ2-5, with TRBD2 matching 10 bases. V gave up 10 bases and J gave up 5 bases; unmatched junction bases: 7. The V gene's germline CDR1 is LGHDT and CDR2 YNNKEL (reference sequence). This CDR3 region has 13 residues. The CDR3 protein is CATWASGSETQYF. As DNA, the CDR3 is TGTGCCACTTGGGCTAGCGGGAGTGAGACCCAGTACTTC.

The chain links TRBV6-5 to TRBJ1-5; D unclear. Trimming took 6 bases from V and 6 from J, leaving 9 bases between them. This CDR3 has 12 residues. Germline V gives CDR1 MNHEY, CDR2 SVGAGI. The CDR3 nucleotides read TGTGCCAGCAGATCCGACACTCAGCCCCAGCATTTT. Its protein is CASRSDTQPQHF.

The rearrangement links TRBV9 to TRBJ2-2, with D tentatively TRBD2 (5 bases). V shed 3 bases and J shed 7 bases, with 13 bases lying between them. From germline, CDR1 is SGDLS and CDR2 YYNGEE. There are 14 residues in the CDR3. CDR3 DNA: TGTGCCAGCAGCGAAAAGATCGGGGTCGGGGAGCTGTTTTTT. It codes for CASSEKIGVGELFF.